This is a list of T cell receptor beta chains from one sample in a study of shared clonotypes between healthy human individuals. The data were produced by immunoSEQ multiplex PCR, yet TCRdb's version contains in-frame clones alone and is incomplete. This table holds 2 million to 2.5 million clones, 93% found once. The specimen was naive CD4+ T cells from PBMCs. Every receptor here comes from a man between 18 and 29 years old in good health. Some clones in this sample may be carry-over from other donors' samples. Both conserved end residues are trimmed from each CDR3. Fields, in order: J gene, V gene, CDR3 length, CDR3 protein.

TRBJ2-1 | TRBV23-1 | 14 | ASSQLPGNSYNEQF
TRBJ2-7 | TRBV5-1 | 14 | ASSLVTSGSIDEQY
TRBJ2-5 | TRBV7-8 | 16 | ASSPWGGREDFGETQY
TRBJ1-2 | TRBV6-6 | 11 | ASNPGGRYGYT
TRBJ2-3 | TRBV4-3 | 12 | ASSQDRGTDTQY
TRBJ1-2 | TRBV28 | 13 | ASSASWDHLIQSS
TRBJ2-1 | TRBV11-3 | 11 | ASSSLDSREQF
TRBJ1-2 | TRBV5-1 | 11 | ASSLGAANGYT
TRBJ2-5 | TRBV5-1 | 15 | ASSFSSTSGIQETQY
TRBJ2-7 | TRBV20-1 | 9 | SASFTDQQY
TRBJ2-3 | TRBV7-2 | 14 | ASSLALVGATDTQY
TRBJ2-3 | TRBV7-9 | 10 | ASSLGNVLGY
TRBJ2-7 | TRBV28 | 12 | ASSSRGPLYEQY
TRBJ2-3 | TRBV18 | 13 | ASSPSGSSTDTQY
TRBJ1-5 | TRBV7-2 | 13 | ASSFLQGGNQPQH
TRBJ1-4 | TRBV9 | 14 | ASSVVKGIGGEKLF
TRBJ1-2 | TRBV9 | 12 | ASSGRSGIYGYT
TRBJ2-6 | TRBV5-1 | 14 | ASRLAPRAGANVLT
TRBJ1-2 | TRBV19 | 11 | ASSIQGDYGYT
TRBJ2-7 | TRBV5-1 | 12 | ASSLGEGLNEQY
TRBJ1-4 | TRBV30 | 10 | ACQSLWGKLF
TRBJ1-1 | TRBV27 | 12 | ASRETAANTEAF
TRBJ1-2 | TRBV28 | 13 | ASSFRGHRIYGYT
TRBJ2-1 | TRBV28 | 14 | ASSLLPAGSYNEQF
TRBJ1-2 | TRBV6-5 | 11 | ASSPGQYYGYT
TRBJ2-2 | TRBV11-2 | 14 | ASRPGLAGVTGELF
TRBJ1-2 | TRBV19 | 10 | ASSIGPGGYT
TRBJ2-5 | TRBV6-6 | 12 | ASSSPGLRETQY
TRBJ1-4 | TRBV29-1 | 14 | SVRAAGGGDNEKLF
TRBJ1-2 | TRBV7-6 | 11 | ASSLNGTYGYT
TRBJ1-1 | TRBV14 | 13 | ASSQERTVNTEAF
TRBJ2-1 | TRBV29-1 | 13 | SVTSGQGFYNEQF
TRBJ2-1 | TRBV27 | 15 | ASSRRTGGWSRNEQF
TRBJ2-5 | TRBV5-1 | 11 | ASSLTVQETQY
TRBJ1-5 | TRBV28 | 11 | ASHGGKNQPQH
TRBJ2-7 | TRBV7-2 | 14 | ASSLGYGGLVYEQY
TRBJ1-1 | TRBV29-1 | 11 | STNGVGNTEAF
TRBJ2-3 | TRBV19 | 11 | ASSRGQSDTQY
TRBJ1-6 | TRBV27 | 13 | ASKHRGAYNSPLH
TRBJ1-1 | TRBV2 | 11 | ASRGDGSTEAF
TRBJ2-7 | TRBV5-1 | 11 | ASSLGPAYEQY
TRBJ2-1 | TRBV9 | 12 | ASSADRAGNEQF
TRBJ2-7 | TRBV5-6 | 12 | ASRSSGRSYEQY
TRBJ2-5 | TRBV28 | 13 | ASSAGTGVEETQY
TRBJ1-4 | TRBV6-5 | 13 | ASSYASVGSKKLF